The 21 T cell receptor beta chains below were found in one sample sequenced in a study of T cells in localized non-small cell lung cancer. Sequenced by immunoSEQ multiplex PCR; TCRdb stores in-frame clones only, minus some. The sample shows about 2,200 clones, approximately 23% of them seen only once. The sample in question was lung tumor tissue, obtained before any cancer treatment. The receptors come from a man between 35 and 75 years old with stage II lung adenocarcinoma.

This chain links TRBV19 with TRBJ1-2; D might be TRBD1 (6 bases). V was trimmed by 7 bases and J by 3 bases, leaving 15 bases between them. This CDR3 region has 14 residues. CDR1 and CDR2 (germline): LNHDA, SQIVND (reference sequence). Here the CDR3 reads CASTSWGRDYGYTF. CDR3 nucleotides: TGTGCCAGTACCTCGTGGGGGCGCGACTATGGCTACACCTTC.

The genes are TRBV28 and TRBJ1-4; 11 nucleotides agree with TRBD1. CDR3 length: 15 amino acids. Germline V gives CDR1 MDHEN, CDR2 SYDVKM. V was clipped by 3 bases and J by 6 bases; unmatched bases: 3. CDR3 nucleotide sequence: TGTGCCAGCAGTTTCTGGGACAGGGGGGATGAAAAACTGTTTTTT. It translates to CASSFWDRGDEKLFF.

This chain links TRBV30 with TRBJ1-5; D might be TRBD1 (5 bases). The germline gives CDR1 GTSNPN, CDR2 SVGIG (reference sequence). CDR3 length: 14 residues. V was clipped by 3 bases and J by 7 bases, with 16 bases between them. The CDR3 nucleotides read TGTGCCTGGAGGGACAAAGGGAATCAACAGCCCCAGCATTTT. The encoded protein is CAWRDKGNQQPQHF.

The rearrangement links TRBV16 to TRBJ1-5, with 8 nucleotides matching TRBD1. Per the germline V gene, CDR1 is KGHSY and CDR2 is FQNENV. The CDR3 sequence is 18 residues long. Unmatched junction bases numbered 13, after V lost 5 bases and J lost 1 base. This CDR3 reads CASSEQRAGGSSNQPQHF. The CDR3 DNA reads as TGTGCCAGCAGCGAACAGAGGGCAGGGGGCTCGAGCAATCAGCCCCAGCATTTT.

This clone has only a few counts. The CDR3 sequence is CASFLGRRTSYEQYF. CDR3 nucleotide sequence: TGTGCCAGTTTTCTAGGGAGAAGAACCTCCTACGAGCAGTACTTC. This chain uses TRBV9 with TRBJ2-7; D is perhaps TRBD2 (5 bases). The germline CDR1 and CDR2 sequences are SGDLS and YYNGEE. This CDR3 has 15 residues. The ends were cut back, 8 bases at V and 0 bases at J, with 18 bases in the middle.

The chain combines TRBV28 with TRBJ1-1, with D unclear. The CDR3 sequence is 12 residues long. Germline CDR1 MDHEN, CDR2 SYDVKM. The ends were cut back, 6 bases at V and 3 bases at J, with 8 bases in the middle. This chain's CDR3 is CASSLIDTEAFF. CDR3 DNA: TGTGCCAGCAGCCTCATCGACACTGAAGCTTTCTTT.

This clone was observed a handful of times. The chain employs TRBV11-3 and TRBJ2-1; 13 nucleotides line up with TRBD2. Germline V CDR1 and CDR2: SGHNT, YENEEA. J was trimmed by 5 bases and V by 5 bases; bases with no gene match: 3. The length of the CDR3 is 15 residues. The CDR3 region has the DNA TGTGCCAGCAGCCTAGGACTAGCGGGGGACAATGAGCAGTTCTTC. Translation: CASSLGLAGDNEQFF. Filled out from reference TRBV11-3 and TRBJ2-1, the complete variable domain reads EAGVVQSPRYKIIEKKQPVAFWCNPISGHNTLYWYLQNLGQGPELLIRYENEEAVDDSQLPKDRFSAERLKGVDSTLKIQPAELGDSAVYLCASSLGLAGDNEQFFGPGTRLTVL.

The chain employs TRBV7-4 and TRBJ1-1, with D unresolved. This CDR3 is built from 13 residues. Trimming pared 2 bases from V and 10 bases from J, leaving 14 bases between. The germline V gene encodes CDR1 SGHVT and CDR2 SQSDAQ. Here the CDR3 reads CASSLLSRSVAFF. DNA of the CDR3: TGTGCCAGCAGCTTATTAAGTAGGAGTGTAGCTTTCTTT.

This clone is labeled as large. The chain carries TRBV11-3 and TRBJ1-1; D gene unclear. CDR3 length equals 15 residues. Looked up from germline, CDR1 is SGHNT and CDR2 is YENEEA. Trimming removed 3 bases from V and 4 bases from J, with 15 bases in between. As DNA, the CDR3 is TGTGCCAGCAGCTTTTGGACGTTCGATGGCACTGAAGCTTTCTTT. The encoded protein is CASSFWTFDGTEAFF.

This clone is medium-sized within its sample. The chain is built from TRBV12-5 and TRBJ1-1, with 8 bases identical to TRBD1. Germline V lookup: CDR1 LGHNT, CDR2 FRNRAP. The CDR3 spans 12 residues. V shed 1 base and J 10 bases; nucleotides not matched to a gene: 2. The CDR3 protein is CASGLGQGRAFF. DNA of the CDR3: TGTGCTAGTGGTTTGGGACAGGGGAGAGCTTTCTTT.

The sample holds one count of this clone. The chain has TRBV19 and TRBJ1-2; 10 nucleotides match TRBD1. V trimming: 6 bases; J trimming: 4 bases; junction bases outside the gene matches: 11. Per germline, CDR1 LNHDA and CDR2 SQIVND (reference sequence). The CDR3 has 16 amino acids. CDR3 in amino acids: CASSRDRGPGGYGYTF. The CDR3 DNA sequence: TGTGCCAGTAGCCGGGACAGGGGCCCGGGGGGCTATGGCTACACCTTC.

This clone is termed large. This chain links TRBV12-5 with TRBJ1-1; D is undetermined. The CDR3 contains 17 residues. In germline, CDR1 is LGHNT, CDR2 FRNRAP. The ends were cut back, 0 bases at V and 0 bases at J, with 14 bases in the middle. The CDR3 protein is CASGLVPTWGLNTEAFF. In DNA, the CDR3 is TGTGCTAGTGGTTTGGTACCTACGTGGGGATTGAACACTGAAGCTTTCTTT.

This clone was counted a few times. V gene TRBV6-4 combines with J gene TRBJ2-5, with a possible D match to TRBD2 (5 bases). The CDR3 loop spans 11 amino acids. Germline-derived CDR1 and CDR2 are MRHNA and SNTAGT. Trimming stripped 8 bases from V and 5 bases from J, with 9 bases between. The DNA for the CDR3 is TGTGCCAGCCGGGAAAGGGAGACCCAGTACTTC. This translates into CASRERETQYF.

The chain combines TRBV15 with TRBJ1-6, with unresolved D. Trimming removed 8 bases from V and 5 bases from J, with 16 bases in between. Germline loops: CDR1 LNHNV, CDR2 YYDKDF (reference sequence). The CDR3 has 15 residues. CDR3 amino acids: CATQRSAGDNSPLHF. The CDR3 nucleotides are TGTGCCACCCAGCGTTCGGCAGGTGATAATTCACCCCTCCACTTT.

The chain couples TRBV19 to TRBJ1-6; no definite D call. Between the trimmed V and J ends, which lost 3 bases and 11 bases, there was a span of 8 bases. Looked up from germline, CDR1 is LNHDA and CDR2 is SQIVND (reference sequence). This CDR3 region has 12 residues. CDR3 sequence reads: CASSIPDAPLHF. The CDR3 nucleotides are TGTGCCAGTAGTATCCCGGACGCACCCCTCCACTTT.

In its sample, this clone ranks as medium-sized. The chain combines TRBV11-3 with TRBJ1-1; TRBD1 might be the D (6 bases). Trimming pared 6 bases from V and 5 bases from J, leaving 16 bases between. CDR1 is SGHNT and CDR2 is YENEEA in the germline V gene. The CDR3 is 14 residues long. CDR3 sequence: CASSTTGWGTEAFF. CDR3 DNA sequence: TGTGCCAGCAGTACTACAGGGTGGGGGACTGAAGCTTTCTTT.

This clone is labeled medium-sized (0.01 to 0.1%). V usage is TRBV6-8 and J usage is TRBJ2-2; TRBD1 agrees at 7 bases. V was pared by 6 bases and J by 4 bases, with 17 bases of the junction left unmatched. The length of the CDR3 is 18 residues. CDR1 is MNHGY and CDR2 is SAAAGT in the germline V gene. The CDR3 DNA follows: TGTGCCAGCAGGCGACAGGGTCTCCGAACTAGGTTCACCGGGGAGCTGTTTTTT. It is translated as CASRRQGLRTRFTGELFF.

This clone has more than one count but fewer than ten. The rearrangement links TRBV18 to TRBJ2-7; D is undetermined. Deletions cut 5 bases from V and 5 bases from J, with 10 bases between. Germline lookup yields CDR1 KGHSH and CDR2 LQKENI. The CDR3 is 12 residues long. Written as DNA, the CDR3 is TGTGCCAGCTCATCCCTCTCGGACGAGCAGTACTTC. Translation gives CASSSLSDEQYF.

The chain combines TRBV30 with TRBJ2-3; possible D gene TRBD2, 6 bases. V lost 4 bases and J lost 4, with 12 bases in between. The V gene's germline CDR1 is GTSNPN and CDR2 SVGIG (reference sequence). The CDR3 runs to 13 residues. The CDR3 sequence: CAWTVRRADTQYF. CDR3 sequence (DNA): TGTGCCTGGACGGTAAGGAGGGCAGATACGCAGTATTTT.

Judged by abundance, this clone is large. The chain couples TRBV29-1 to TRBJ2-5; 13 bases match TRBD2. CDR1 SQVTM and CDR2 ANQGSEA come from the germline V gene. V shed 4 bases and J 1 base; nucleotides not matched to a gene: 6. This CDR3 has 16 residues. CDR3 residues: CSVGMTSGRPQETQYF. The CDR3 nucleotides read TGCAGCGTTGGTATGACTAGCGGGAGGCCCCAAGAGACCCAGTACTTC.

In this sample, this clone turned up a few times. The rearrangement uses TRBV11-3 and TRBJ2-5, with D tentatively TRBD1 or TRBD2 (6 bases each). This CDR3 contains 15 residues. Trimming removed 2 bases from V and 2 bases from J, with 12 bases in between. Looked up from germline, CDR1 is SGHNT and CDR2 is YENEEA. The CDR3 spells CASSLRGPGQETQYF. CDR3 sequence (DNA): TGTGCCAGCAGCTTACGGGGGCCGGGGCAAGAGACCCAGTACTTC.